This T cell receptor beta chain was captured by sequencing in a study of control samples from healthy donors and cancer patients (dated by TCRdb to the early 2020s). The protocol used for the library was the immunoSEQ multiplex PCR assay. This immuneACCESS table, as held by TCRdb, lists in-frame sequences with V and J called but not all clones. Of the missing ones, under half trace to an unresolved V gene in checked studies; the others have no known cause. The sample contains fewer than 200,000 clones, over 80% of them found a single time. Approximately 1.5% of the sample belongs to the ten largest clones. Comments on this clone: Its antigen remains unidentified. No base quality values were provided; no much bigger clone lies one nucleotide off.

CDR1 and CDR2, looked up from the germline V gene (reference sequence), are SGHKS and YYEKEE. The CDR3, cysteine through phenylalanine, is 15 amino acids long. The only DNA kept is the CDR3, 45 bases in frame from the first base. V drops 0 bases and J drops 3 bases, leaving 12 bases in between. This sequence originates from a young man in good health. The sequence joins TRBV5-5 to TRBJ1-1, with the D segment identity uncertain. Sequenced input: blood. The DNA is TGTGCCAGCAGCTTGGATGGAGGGCTGTACACTGAAGCTTTCTTT. It is translated as CASSLDGGLYTEAFF.